Below, 10 T cell receptor beta chains from the same sample are listed, as sequenced in a study of identical twins. From the 5' RACE reads, TCRdb called clonotypes with MiXCR, one entry per CDR3 protein. The sample shows about 210,000 distinct CDR3 sequences, around a tenth of them seen only once. The sequenced material came from memory (CD45RO+) T cells sorted from blood. Receptor source: a woman younger than 35 in good health.

The chain has TRBV2 and TRBJ1-6, with D perhaps matching TRBD1 (5 bases). The germline CDR1 and CDR2 sequences are SNHLY and FYNNEI. CDR3 length equals 12 residues. With 10 bases removed from V and 7 bases from J, the gap between germline ends came to 11 bases. CDR3 bases: TGTGCCATACCGGGACGCAATTCACCCCTCCACTTT. Translating gives CAIPGRNSPLHF.

This clonotype was counted between two and nine times. The J gene is TRBJ2-7, the V gene TRBV6-5; a possible D gene is TRBD2 (5 bases). CDR1 is MNHEY and CDR2 is SVGAGI in the germline V gene. V dropped 1 base and J dropped 0 bases, with 13 bases sitting between them. This CDR3 spans 16 amino acids. The CDR3 sequence is CASSYLGGPSSYEQYF. The CDR3 DNA reads as TGTGCCAGCAGTTACTTGGGCGGGCCGAGCTCCTACGAGCAGTACTTC.

This clonotype has more than one count but fewer than ten. This CDR3 reads CASSRAGARTYNEQFF. The CDR3 DNA reads as TGTGCCAGCAGCCGGGCGGGGGCTCGCACCTACAATGAGCAGTTCTTC. This chain joins TRBV5-6 and TRBJ2-1, with D possibly being TRBD2 (7 bases). The CDR3 extends over 16 amino acids. V dropped 4 bases and J dropped 2 bases, with 16 bases sitting between them. Looked up from germline, CDR1 is SGHDT and CDR2 is YYEEEE. The whole variable domain, remainder taken from reference TRBV5-6 and TRBJ2-1, is DAGVTQSPTHLIKTRGQQVTLRCSPKSGHDTVSWYQQALGQGPQFIFQYYEEEERQRGNFPDRFSGHQFPNYSSELNVNALLLGDSALYLCASSRAGARTYNEQFFGPGTRLTVL.

This clonotype came up many times. The chain is built from TRBV7-8 and TRBJ1-1; possibly TRBD1 for D (5 bases). Trimming took 1 base from V and 0 from J, leaving 12 bases between them. This CDR3 is built from 16 residues. CDR1 and CDR2 from the germline V gene are SGHVS and FQNEAQ. The CDR3 is CASSLGAGGVNTEAFF. The CDR3 DNA reads as TGTGCCAGCAGCTTAGGGGCCGGGGGGGTGAACACTGAAGCTTTCTTT.

The sample holds many counts of this clonotype. The chain employs TRBV10-3 and TRBJ1-2, with D possibly TRBD1 on 6 matching bases. This CDR3 has 13 residues. V shed 7 bases and J shed 4 bases, with 13 bases lying between them. The germline gives CDR1 ENHRY, CDR2 SYGVKD. For the CDR3, the DNA is TGTGCCATCACTAGCCGGGACATCTATGGCTACACCTTC. Its protein is CAITSRDIYGYTF.

This clonotype has just a few counts. This chain uses TRBV18 with TRBJ2-1; 10 nucleotides align to TRBD1. With 6 bases clipped from V and 7 bases from J, the junction kept 6 bases outside the gene matches. Germline V gives CDR1 KGHSH, CDR2 LQKENI. This CDR3 comprises 14 residues. The DNA for the CDR3 is TGTGCCAGCTCTCGACAGGGGGCAGGGAATGAGCAGTTCTTC. The encoded protein is CASSRQGAGNEQFF.

This chain links TRBV2 with TRBJ2-1; 15 bases map to TRBD2. J was trimmed by 7 bases and V by 6 bases; bases with no gene match: 4. The CDR3 covers 15 residues. Germline lookup yields CDR1 SNHLY and CDR2 FYNNEI. CDR3 coding DNA: TGTGCCAGCAGCCGGACTAGCGGGAGGGGGAATGAGCAGTTCTTC. As protein: CASSRTSGRGNEQFF.

This clonotype was detected only a few times. This chain links TRBV7-8 with TRBJ2-1; D not certain. The germline V gene has CDR1 SGHVS and CDR2 FQNEAQ. V was clipped by 4 bases and J by 5 bases, with 12 bases between them. CDR3 length equals 14 residues. CDR3: CASSSLRTDNEQFF. CDR3 nucleotide sequence: TGTGCCAGCAGCTCCCTGCGGACCGACAATGAGCAGTTCTTC.

This clonotype was observed a handful of times. V and J are TRBV4-2 and TRBJ1-5, with D hard to call. The CDR3 has 13 residues. Germline CDR1 is LGHNA and CDR2 is YNFKEQ. V was clipped by 3 bases and J by 3 bases, with 6 bases between them. The CDR3 loop reads CASSQRPNQPQHF. The CDR3 DNA is TGTGCCAGCAGCCAGAGACCCAATCAGCCCCAGCATTTT.

The chain combines TRBV6-6 with TRBJ1-1; D uncertain. This CDR3 has 13 residues. V lost 2 bases, J lost 1 base, and 5 bases lay in between. The germline CDR1 and CDR2 sequences are MNHNY and SVGAGI (reference sequence). The CDR3 region is CASSYLWNTEAFF. DNA of the CDR3: TGTGCCAGCAGTTACCTCTGGAACACTGAAGCTTTCTTT.